Following are 26 T cell receptor beta chains from one sample sequenced in a study of human thymus T cells. Thymus specimens were resections from corrective heart surgery. The method was immunoSEQ multiplex PCR; TCRdb's version includes in-frame clones alone and lacks a portion of them. The sample includes roughly 120,000 clones, about 95% of them seen just once. Sequenced input: thymus tissue. These receptors were taken from a boy under two years old with a congenital heart defect but otherwise immunologically healthy.

CDR3 residues: CAISEYQGTGDGYTF. The CDR3 DNA sequence: TGTGCCATCAGTGAGTACCAGGGGACAGGGGACGGCTACACCTTC. The genes are TRBV10-3 and TRBJ1-2; 10 bases align to TRBD1. The CDR3 covers 15 residues. With V trimmed by 1 base and J by 8 bases, 7 bases remained unmatched. Germline loops: CDR1 ENHRY, CDR2 SYGVKD.

The chain uses TRBV12-5 and TRBJ1-6, with TRBD1 as a possible D gene (6 bases). V was clipped by 5 bases and J by 10 bases, with 15 bases between them. CDR1 LGHNT and CDR2 FRNRAP come from the germline V gene. The CDR3 is made up of 14 amino acids. CDR3 sequence: CASGPSGAGSPLHF. For the CDR3, the DNA is TGTGCTAGTGGTCCCTCAGGGGCCGGGTCACCCCTCCACTTT. The complete variable domain, with remaining parts taken from reference TRBV12-5 and TRBJ1-6, reads DARVTQTPRHKVTEMGQEVTMRCQPILGHNTVFWYRQTMMQGLELLAYFRNRAPLDDSGMPKDRFSAEMPDATLATLKIQPSEPRDSAVYFCASGPSGAGSPLHFGNGTRLTVT.

This clone was seen only once. The CDR3 here is CASSPNGAGSSTEAFF. In DNA form, the CDR3 reads TGTGCCAGCAGCCCGAACGGCGCAGGGTCTAGCACTGAAGCTTTCTTT. V is TRBV21-1 and J is TRBJ1-1; TRBD1, the table's D call, lacks a check against the DNA. TRBV21-1 is reported as a pseudogene. The CDR3 is 16 amino acids.

V gene TRBV2 combines with J gene TRBJ1-2, with D tentatively TRBD1 (6 bases). This CDR3 is built from 14 residues. Germline CDR1 is SNHLY and CDR2 is FYNNEI. V was cut by 7 bases and J by 0 bases, with 12 bases left in between. The CDR3 is CASTAEGANYGYTF. DNA for the CDR3: TGTGCCAGCACCGCGGAGGGGGCTAACTATGGCTACACCTTC.

V gene TRBV28 combines with J gene TRBJ2-7, with TRBD1 as a possible D gene (6 bases). CDR3 length: 17 amino acids. The V gene lost 3 bases and the J gene lost 4 bases, with 22 bases spanning the gap. CDR1 is MDHEN, CDR2 SYDVKM, per germline. The CDR3 here is CASSLRSGAWETYEQYF. For the CDR3, the DNA is TGTGCCAGCAGTTTGAGGTCAGGGGCCTGGGAAACGTACGAGCAGTACTTC.

The V call is TRBV14, the J call TRBJ2-3; 15 bases fit TRBD2. V trimming: 0 bases; J trimming: 4 bases; junction bases outside the gene matches: 5. Germline V CDR1 and CDR2: SGHDN, FVKESK. The CDR3 spans 18 residues. For the CDR3, the DNA is TGTGCCAGCAGCCAAGAGTCCCGGACTAGCGGGGGGGCAGATACGCAGTATTTT. It translates to CASSQESRTSGGADTQYF.

The V call is TRBV19, the J call TRBJ1-1; tentatively, D is TRBD1 (5 bases). Trimming took off 5 bases at V and 7 bases at J, with 11 bases between the two ends. Germline values: CDR1 LNHDA, CDR2 SQIVND (reference sequence). The CDR3 spans 12 residues. DNA for the CDR3: TGTGCCAGTAGTTACAGGCGGAGTGAAGCTTTCTTT. Protein: CASSYRRSEAFF. The variable domain in full, completed from reference TRBV19 and TRBJ1-1, reads DGGITQSPKYLFRKEGQNVTLSCEQNLNHDAMYWYRQDPGQGLRLIYYSQIVNDFQKGDIAEGYSVSREKKESFPLTVTSAQKNPTAFYLCASSYRRSEAFFGQGTRLTVV.

CDR3 nucleotides: TGTGCCAGCAGCCCTCGTTTAAAGACTAGCGGGGGGCACCGGGAGCTGTTTTTT. It is translated as CASSPRLKTSGGHRELFF. This rearrangement joins TRBV11-2 to TRBJ2-2; TRBD2 matches 13 bases. This CDR3 spans 18 amino acids. The V gene's germline CDR1 is SGHAT and CDR2 FQNNGV. V shed 5 bases, J shed 9 bases, and the junction held 15 bases outside the gene matches.

The chain joins TRBV5-1 to TRBJ2-3, with 12 nucleotides matching TRBD2. Losses at the gene ends were 3 bases for V and 5 bases for J; bases not matched to a gene: 13. Per germline, CDR1 SGHRS and CDR2 YFSETQ. This CDR3 spans 18 amino acids. The CDR3 spells CASSSLITSGGQKDTQYF. The CDR3 DNA follows: TGCGCCAGCAGCTCCCTCATCACTAGCGGGGGGCAGAAAGATACGCAGTATTTT.

The chain combines TRBV4-1 with TRBJ2-3, with TRBD2 identical over 8 bases. Per germline, CDR1 MGHRA and CDR2 YSYEKL. V dropped 1 base and J dropped 2; count of bases not matched to a gene: 11. The CDR3 totals 18 residues. The CDR3, as DNA: TGCGCCAGCAGCCAAGGGGCCCTCAGCGGGGGATCCACAGATACGCAGTATTTT. It specifies CASSQGALSGGSTDTQYF.

V usage is TRBV19 and J usage is TRBJ1-1; no firm D call. Germline V gene sequence: CDR1 LNHDA, CDR2 SQIVND (reference sequence). Trimming cost V 9 bases and J 0 bases, with 11 bases left between them. The CDR3 has 13 residues. Written as DNA, the CDR3 is TGTGCCAGCAGACGGGCCGTGAACACTGAAGCTTTCTTT. It codes for CASRRAVNTEAFF.

The J gene is TRBJ2-2, the V gene TRBV4-3; 12 bases agree with TRBD2. Germline loops: CDR1 LGHNA, CDR2 YSLEER. V was pared by 4 bases and J by 0 bases, with 0 bases of the junction left unmatched. CDR3 length equals 16 residues. CDR3 amino acids: CASSRLAGANTGELFF. CDR3 bases: TGCGCCAGCAGCCGACTAGCGGGGGCGAACACCGGGGAGCTGTTTTTT.

The chain combines TRBV13 with TRBJ1-1; 8 nucleotides align to TRBD1. Germline V gene data show CDR1 as PRHDT and CDR2 as FYEKMQ (reference sequence). The CDR3 covers 15 residues. The ends lost 4 bases at V and 1 base at J; junction bases unmatched: 5. CDR3 region: CASSSIGQGNTEAFF. CDR3 DNA sequence: TGTGCCAGCAGCTCCATTGGACAGGGGAACACTGAAGCTTTCTTT. Full variable domain (rest looked up from reference TRBV13 and TRBJ1-1): AAGVIQSPRHLIKEKRETATLKCYPIPRHDTVYWYQQGPGQDPQFLISFYEKMQSDKGSIPDRFSAQQFSDYHSELNMSSLELGDSALYFCASSSIGQGNTEAFFGQGTRLTVV.

This chain links TRBV6-5 with TRBJ2-1; the D gene is possibly TRBD2 (5 bases). This CDR3 has 15 amino acids. The germline CDR1 and CDR2 sequences are MNHEY and SVGAGI. Trimming left V 4 bases short and J 4 bases short, with 14 bases between. The CDR3 is CASSLNREIYNEQFF. As DNA, the CDR3 is TGTGCCAGCAGTTTAAATCGGGAAATTTACAATGAGCAGTTCTTC.

This chain uses TRBV4-2 with TRBJ2-5; TRBD2 aligns across 14 bases. Germline V gene lookup returns CDR1 LGHNA and CDR2 YNFKEQ. V dropped 3 bases and J dropped 5; count of bases not matched to a gene: 8. This CDR3 is 17 amino acids long. CDR3 DNA: TGTGCCAGCAGCCACAAGACTAGCGGGGGGGCACACGAGACCCAGTACTTC. Translated: CASSHKTSGGAHETQYF.

The chain is built from TRBV7-9 and TRBJ1-6; D might be TRBD1 (5 bases). V was pared by 1 base and J by 8 bases, with 15 bases between. CDR1 and CDR2 from the germline V gene are SEHNR and FQNEAQ (reference sequence). The CDR3 covers 16 residues. This CDR3 reads CASSLVGREYDSPLHF. For the CDR3, the DNA is TGTGCCAGCAGCTTAGTTGGCAGGGAATATGATTCACCCCTCCACTTT.

In this sample, this clone turned up once. The V call is TRBV4-3, the J call TRBJ1-5; no clear D gene. CDR3 length: 19 amino acids. Trimming left V 0 bases short and J 5 bases short, with 23 bases between. CDR1 LGHNA and CDR2 YSLEER come from the germline V gene. In DNA form, the CDR3 reads TGCGCCAGCAGCCAAGAAACGGTCACCCAAGGAGGGAGCTATCAGCCCCAGCATTTT. Its protein product is CASSQETVTQGGSYQPQHF.

V gene TRBV5-6 combines with J gene TRBJ2-7; TRBD1 agrees at 9 bases. J lost 5 bases, V lost 4 bases, and 4 bases had no gene match. This CDR3 contains 13 residues. Germline CDR1 and CDR2: SGHDT and YYEEEE. The CDR3 region is CASSPGQGDEQYF. The CDR3 DNA sequence: TGTGCCAGCAGCCCGGGACAGGGAGACGAGCAGTACTTC.

This sequence joins TRBV11-2 and TRBJ1-6, with a tentative D call TRBD1 (6 bases). This CDR3 is built from 15 residues. Per the germline V gene, CDR1 is SGHAT and CDR2 is FQNNGV. V lost 5 bases to trimming and J lost 1 base, with 9 bases between them. CDR3 region: CASSQQGSYNSPLHF. The CDR3 nucleotides read TGTGCCAGCAGCCAACAGGGTTCCTATAATTCACCCCTCCACTTT. The complete variable domain, with remaining parts taken from reference TRBV11-2 and TRBJ1-6, reads EAGVAQSPRYKIIEKRQSVAFWCNPISGHATLYWYQQILGQGPKLLIQFQNNGVVDDSQLPKDRFSAERLKGVDSTLKIQPAKLEDSAVYLCASSQQGSYNSPLHFGNGTRLTVT.

The V and J genes are TRBV18 and TRBJ1-5, with D possibly being TRBD1 (6 bases). CDR3 length equals 15 residues. CDR1 KGHSH and CDR2 LQKENI come from the germline V gene. V lost 0 bases and J 7 bases, leaving 13 bases between the germline ends. CDR3 nucleotides: TGTGCCAGCTCACCACCGGTGGGGAGGGGGCAGCCCCAGCATTTT. It codes for CASSPPVGRGQPQHF.

The V call is TRBV4-1, the J call TRBJ2-5; TRBD2 aligns across 11 bases. This CDR3 has 18 residues. Germline V gene sequence: CDR1 MGHRA, CDR2 YSYEKL. Trimming at V came to 2 bases and at J to 1 base, leaving 9 bases not matched to a gene. In DNA, the CDR3 is TGCGCCAGCAGCCAAAGGCTAGCGGGGGGACCAGCCCAAGAGACCCAGTACTTC. Its translation is CASSQRLAGGPAQETQYF.

The gene calls are TRBV5-5 and TRBJ2-5; 10 bases agree with TRBD2. Germline CDR1 and CDR2: SGHKS and YYEKEE (reference sequence). The CDR3 consists of 16 residues. The J segment lost 5 bases and the V segment lost 3 bases, leaving 10 bases of the junction unmatched. The CDR3 here is CASSCLAGALRETQYF. CDR3 nucleotide sequence: TGTGCCAGCAGCTGTCTAGCGGGGGCACTTCGGGAGACCCAGTACTTC.

This clone is a singleton in its sample. The J gene is TRBJ2-7, the V gene TRBV7-2; D is ambiguous. The CDR3 runs 17 residues. Trimming took 0 bases from V and 2 from J, leaving 17 bases between them. Germline CDR1 SGHTA, CDR2 FQGNSA. CDR3 region: CASSLAFTPPLPYEQYF. As DNA, the CDR3 is TGTGCCAGCAGCTTAGCATTTACCCCACCTCTACCCTACGAGCAGTACTTC.

This clone was counted once. The chain recombines TRBV30 with TRBJ1-1, with D maybe TRBD1 (5 bases). V was pared by 3 bases and J by 2 bases, with 13 bases between. The V gene's germline CDR1 is GTSNPN and CDR2 SVGIG (reference sequence). The CDR3 loop spans 14 amino acids. CDR3 in amino acids: CAWSPGTRNTEAFF. The CDR3 DNA follows: TGTGCCTGGAGCCCCGGGACGCGTAACACTGAAGCTTTCTTT. Full variable domain (remainder filled in from reference TRBV30 and TRBJ1-1): SQTIHQWPATLVQPVGSPLSLECTVEGTSNPNLYWYRQAAGRGLQLLFYSVGIGQISSEVPQNLSASRPQDRQFILSSKKLLLSDSGFYLCAWSPGTRNTEAFFGQGTRLTVV.

J is TRBJ1-4 and V is TRBV4-1; perhaps TRBD1 as D (5 bases). The germline gives CDR1 MGHRA, CDR2 YSYEKL. Trimming pared 1 base from V and 0 bases from J, leaving 15 bases between. CDR3 size: 18 residues. CDR3 in amino acids: CASSQGPGRRSTNEKLFF. The CDR3 DNA reads as TGCGCCAGCAGCCAAGGCCCGGGACGACGATCAACTAATGAAAAACTGTTTTTT.

Written as DNA, the CDR3 is TGTGCCAGCAGTCCGCTAGCGGGGACCCAAGAGACCCAGTACTTC. Translated, it gives CASSPLAGTQETQYF. This chain links TRBV6-5 with TRBJ2-5; 9 bases fit TRBD2. Germline V gives CDR1 MNHEY, CDR2 SVGAGI. The CDR3 runs 15 residues. J gave up 1 base and V 5 bases, and 5 bases lay outside the gene matches.